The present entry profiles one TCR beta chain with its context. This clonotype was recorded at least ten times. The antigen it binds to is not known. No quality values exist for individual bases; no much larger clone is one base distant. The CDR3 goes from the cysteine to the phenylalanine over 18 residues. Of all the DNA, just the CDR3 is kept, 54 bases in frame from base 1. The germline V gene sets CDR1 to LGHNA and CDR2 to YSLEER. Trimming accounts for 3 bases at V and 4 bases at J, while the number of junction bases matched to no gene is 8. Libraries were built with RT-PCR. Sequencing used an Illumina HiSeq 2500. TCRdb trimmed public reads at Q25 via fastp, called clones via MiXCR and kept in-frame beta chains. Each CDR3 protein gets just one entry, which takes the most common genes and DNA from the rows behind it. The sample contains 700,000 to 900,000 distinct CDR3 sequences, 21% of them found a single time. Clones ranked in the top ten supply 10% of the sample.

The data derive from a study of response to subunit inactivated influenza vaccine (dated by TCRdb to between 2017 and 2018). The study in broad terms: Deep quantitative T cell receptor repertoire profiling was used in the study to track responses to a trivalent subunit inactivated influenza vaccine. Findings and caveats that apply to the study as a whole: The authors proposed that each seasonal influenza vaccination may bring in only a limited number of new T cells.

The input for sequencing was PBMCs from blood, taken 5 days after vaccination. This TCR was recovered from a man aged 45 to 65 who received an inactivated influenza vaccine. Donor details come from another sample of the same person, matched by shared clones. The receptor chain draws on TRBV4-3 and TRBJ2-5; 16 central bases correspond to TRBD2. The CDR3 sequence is CASSQGLAGGASVETQYF. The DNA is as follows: TGCGCCAGCAGCCAGGGACTAGCGGGGGGGGCGTCAGTAGAGACCCAGTACTTC.